One sample yielded the 16 T cell receptor beta chains listed below, sequenced in a study of cytomegalovirus exposure and HLA in healthy donors. PCR amplification relied on 60 Vbeta primers (plus 13 Jbeta primers). Libraries were prepared by immunoSEQ multiplex PCR; TCRdb keeps only in-frame clonotypes and omits some of them. The sample shows fewer than 200,000 clones, roughly 80% of them seen only once. Sequencing was carried out using PBMCs. The receptors come from a male donor in good health and CMV-seronegative.

This clone has just a few counts. The rearrangement joins TRBV6-5 to TRBJ1-2, with 7 bases matching TRBD1. The germline gives CDR1 MNHEY, CDR2 SVGAGI. The CDR3 runs 15 residues. V was pared by 6 bases and J by 6 bases, with 13 bases of the junction left unmatched. CDR3: CASRGQIRGQDGYTF. The DNA of the CDR3 is TGTGCCAGCAGGGGCCAGATTAGGGGGCAGGATGGCTACACCTTC.

This clone was seen once. V and J are TRBV2 and TRBJ1-6; perhaps TRBD1 as D (5 bases). V was shortened by 1 base and J by 9 bases, with 10 bases between the two germline ends. The CDR3 sequence is 14 residues long. Germline V gives CDR1 SNHLY, CDR2 FYNNEI. The CDR3 DNA is TGTGCCAGCAGTGAAGGGGGCGCAGGTTCACCCCTCCACTTT. Its translation: CASSEGGAGSPLHF.

This chain connects TRBV18 to TRBJ1-2; 8 bases fit TRBD1. Germline assignment: CDR1 KGHSH and CDR2 LQKENI. The CDR3 extends over 14 amino acids. V lost 0 bases, J lost 8 bases, and 5 bases stayed unmatched. CDR3 DNA: TGTGCCAGCTCACCACCCACCCAGGGGGCGGGCTACACCTTC. It codes for CASSPPTQGAGYTF.

This clone was seen a single time. V and J are TRBV27 and TRBJ1-2; D may be TRBD1 (6 bases). From germline, CDR1 is MNHEY and CDR2 SMNVEV (reference sequence). The V end lost 6 bases, the J end lost 7 bases, and 18 bases lay between the germline ends. There are 14 residues in the CDR3. The DNA of the CDR3 is TGTGCCAGCAGAATCACAGGGTCGGCTCGTGGCTACACCTTC. As protein: CASRITGSARGYTF.

The chain has TRBV7-2 and TRBJ1-6; D is perhaps TRBD1 (5 bases). This CDR3 region has 18 residues. Looked up from germline, CDR1 is SGHTA and CDR2 is FQGNSA. Trimming stripped 4 bases from V and 1 base from J, with 17 bases between. DNA for the CDR3: TGTGCCAGCAGCTCCCCCGTCGGGGGATCATCCTATAATTCACCCCTCCACTTT. Translating gives CASSSPVGGSSYNSPLHF.

This clone was recorded once. CDR3 protein: CASEPGQGAGEQYF. For the CDR3, the DNA is TGTGCCAGTGAACCGGGACAGGGGGCTGGCGAGCAGTACTTC. The rearrangement links TRBV19 to TRBJ2-7; 12 nucleotides line up with TRBD1. The J segment lost 6 bases and the V segment lost 8 bases, leaving 8 bases of the junction unmatched. Germline V gene sequence: CDR1 LNHDA, CDR2 SQIVND (reference sequence). CDR3 length: 14 amino acids.

The sample holds a few counts of this clone. The CDR3 reads CASRGQGFGYTF. CDR3 in DNA: TGTGCCAGCAGGGGACAGGGCTTTGGCTACACCTTC. J is TRBJ1-2 and V is TRBV6-5, with 9 bases identical to TRBD1. V lost 6 bases, J lost 7 bases, and 3 bases stayed unmatched. The germline V gene has CDR1 MNHEY and CDR2 SVGAGI. The CDR3 length is 12 residues.

This clone was detected only a few times. The chain links TRBV29-1 to TRBJ2-3, with a tentative D call TRBD1 (5 bases). Germline V gives CDR1 SQVTM, CDR2 ANQGSEA. The CDR3 length is 11 residues. CDR3 in amino acids: CSCRGTDTQYF. DNA for the CDR3: TGCTCCTGCAGGGGCACAGATACGCAGTATTTT.

V and J are TRBV7-8 and TRBJ2-1; a weak D match, TRBD2 (6 bases). V dropped 1 base and J dropped 7 bases, with 8 bases sitting between them. The length of the CDR3 is 13 residues. The germline CDR1 and CDR2 sequences are SGHVS and FQNEAQ. CDR3 nucleotides: TGTGCCAGCAGCTTAGTGGGGGGAAATGAGCAGTTCTTC. Translation: CASSLVGGNEQFF.

V is TRBV6-6 and J is TRBJ2-7; a weak D match, TRBD2 (6 bases). This CDR3 region has 14 residues. The germline gives CDR1 MNHNY, CDR2 SVGAGI (reference sequence). V was shortened by 0 bases and J by 2 bases, with 8 bases between the two germline ends. CDR3 in DNA: TGTGCCAGCAGTTACTCTGGAGGGACCTACGAGCAGTACTTC. As protein: CASSYSGGTYEQYF.

The chain has TRBV5-4 and TRBJ2-5, with D tentatively TRBD2 (5 bases). Germline assignment: CDR1 SGHNT and CDR2 YYREEE (reference sequence). The length of the CDR3 is 15 residues. V shed 4 bases and J shed 2 bases, with 15 bases lying between them. The DNA for the CDR3 is TGTGCCAGCAGCCTAGGGATCCGGGAACAAGAGACCCAGTACTTC. It yields the protein CASSLGIREQETQYF.

CDR3 sequence reads: CASSFTTSGFTDTQYF. The CDR3 nucleotides are TGCGCCAGCAGCTTTACAACTAGCGGGTTTACAGATACGCAGTATTTT. V and J are TRBV5-1 and TRBJ2-3; 9 positions agree with TRBD2. The ends lost 2 bases at V and 3 bases at J; junction bases unmatched: 7. CDR3 length: 16 amino acids. Germline CDR1 and CDR2: SGHRS and YFSETQ.

J is TRBJ1-6 and V is TRBV30; D ambiguous. CDR3 size: 13 residues. Looked up from germline, CDR1 is GTSNPN and CDR2 is SVGIG (reference sequence). Trimming removed 5 bases from V and 9 bases from J, with 14 bases in between. As DNA, the CDR3 is TGTGCCTGGGGAGACACGGAGGGTTCACCCCTCCACTTT. It encodes CAWGDTEGSPLHF. The full variable domain, completed using reference TRBV30 and TRBJ1-6, is SQTIHQWPATLVQPVGSPLSLECTVEGTSNPNLYWYRQAAGRGLQLLFYSVGIGQISSEVPQNLSASRPQDRQFILSSKKLLLSDSGFYLCAWGDTEGSPLHFGNGTRLTVT.

The chain recombines TRBV5-1 with TRBJ1-6; perhaps TRBD1 as D (5 bases). The CDR3 spans 14 residues. V lost 4 bases, J lost 12 bases, and 17 bases lay in between. The V gene's germline CDR1 is SGHRS and CDR2 YFSETQ. The CDR3 nucleotides are TGCGCCAGCAGCGCGGGGACCTCATCGGTACCCCTCCACTTT. This codes for CASSAGTSSVPLHF.

The chain links TRBV10-3 to TRBJ2-7, with D possibly being TRBD1 (5 bases). The CDR3 runs to 16 residues. The ends were cut back, 6 bases at V and 5 bases at J, with 23 bases in the middle. Germline V gene sequence: CDR1 ENHRY, CDR2 SYGVKD. The CDR3 coding sequence is TGTGCCATCAGACAAAGACAGTCTTCGACTTTCCACGAGCAGTACTTC. Its protein is CAIRQRQSSTFHEQYF.

The chain couples TRBV5-1 to TRBJ2-3; TRBD1 aligns across 10 bases. Trimming took 4 bases from V and 8 from J; bases not matched to a gene: 7. Looked up from germline, CDR1 is SGHRS and CDR2 is YFSETQ. This CDR3 region has 14 residues. CDR3 amino acids: CASSTGTGVGTQYF. Written as DNA, the CDR3 is TGCGCCAGCAGCACCGGGACAGGGGTTGGTACGCAGTATTTT.